This TCR beta chain was documented in a study of blood T cell repertoires in COVID-19. Background on the study: Samples came from the United States, Italy and Spain, spanning acute and convalescent COVID-19. The analysed material was cDNA or gDNA that came from T cells, B-cell-depleted T cells, or PBMCs.

The authors' processing: The assay estimated nucleated cells by amplifying reference gene primers. The repertoire was sequenced with immunoSEQ multiplex PCR; TCRdb's copy has only in-frame clones and lacks some. The V and J calls and the clone size are those of that table, but D and trimming were determined from the DNA. The sample shows a few hundred thousand clones, 85% to 90% of them seen only once. Seattle participants joined during active infection and were tracked over time. Trimming removed 9 bases from V and 0 bases from J, with 9 bases in between. CDR1 is SGHVS and CDR2 is FNYEAQ in the germline V gene. There are 13 residues in the CDR3.

The chain employs TRBV7-6 and TRBJ2-1, with a possible D match to TRBD1 (5 bases). Material for sequencing was peripheral blood. The receptor comes from a man in his late teens or twenties with COVID-19, enrolled during active disease. DNA for the CDR3: TGTGCCAGAAGGGGCCACTCCTACAATGAGCAGTTCTTC. Its translation: CARRGHSYNEQFF.